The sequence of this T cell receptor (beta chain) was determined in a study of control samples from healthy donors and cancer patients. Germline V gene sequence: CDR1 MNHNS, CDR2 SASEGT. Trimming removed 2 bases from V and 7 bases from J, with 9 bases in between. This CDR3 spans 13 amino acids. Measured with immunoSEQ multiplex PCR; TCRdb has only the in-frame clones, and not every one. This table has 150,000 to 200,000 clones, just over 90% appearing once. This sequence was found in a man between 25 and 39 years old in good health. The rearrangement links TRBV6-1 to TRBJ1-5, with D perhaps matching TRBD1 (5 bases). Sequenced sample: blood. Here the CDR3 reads CASSERGWQPQHF. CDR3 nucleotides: TGTGCCAGCAGTGAACGGGGGTGGCAGCCCCAGCATTTT.